The 31 T cell receptor beta chains below were found in one sample sequenced in a study of shared clonotypes between healthy human individuals. CD45RO-negative cells were positively selected for CCR7, leaving out terminally differentiated effector memory CD45RA+ cells. Clones were sequenced by immunoSEQ multiplex PCR, and TCRdb holds only the in-frame ones, with some missing. Here the sample spans about 2.1 million clones, 93% being singletons. The source material was naive CD8+ T cells from PBMCs. The source of these receptors is a man aged 18 to 35 in good health. Some clones in this sample may be carry-over from other donors' samples.

The chain is built from TRBV10-3 and TRBJ1-2, with D maybe TRBD1 (6 bases). The CDR3 totals 14 residues. Germline V lookup: CDR1 ENHRY, CDR2 SYGVKD. V lost 2 bases and J lost 6, with 13 bases in between. This CDR3 is CAISEPGGLDGYTF. CDR3 in DNA: TGTGCCATCAGTGAGCCCGGGGGCCTCGATGGCTACACCTTC.

The chain has TRBV5-1 and TRBJ2-3; D gene unclear. Germline V gene lookup returns CDR1 SGHRS and CDR2 YFSETQ. The V gene lost 5 bases and the J gene lost 3 bases, with 19 bases spanning the gap. CDR3 length: 16 residues. CDR3 protein: CASSRAFGGRTDTQYF. In nucleotides, the CDR3 is TGCGCCAGCAGTCGCGCTTTCGGTGGCCGGACAGATACGCAGTATTTT.

The rearrangement joins TRBV4-1 to TRBJ2-5, with a possible D match to TRBD2 (6 bases). The end of the DNA is better explained by TRBJ2-7, so the J call may be wrong. From germline, CDR1 is MGHRA and CDR2 YSYEKL. CDR3 size: 14 residues. CDR3 DNA sequence: TGCGCCAGCAGCCAAGAGGAAGGGAGGTACGAGCAGTACTTC. Its translation is CASSQEEGRYEQYF.

The chain is built from TRBV29-1 and TRBJ2-7, with 11 bases lining up with TRBD1. The germline V gene encodes CDR1 SQVTM and CDR2 ANQGSEA. V shed 6 bases, J shed 4 bases, and the junction held 8 bases outside the gene matches. The CDR3 has 14 amino acids. CDR3 protein: CSVAGGQGVYEQYF. Here the CDR3 DNA reads TGCAGCGTCGCGGGGGGACAGGGGGTTTACGAGCAGTACTTC.

The chain uses TRBV27 and TRBJ2-7, with D tentatively TRBD1 (6 bases). The CDR3 contains 14 residues. CDR1 MNHEY and CDR2 SMNVEV come from the germline V gene (reference sequence). Trimming removed 5 bases at V and 0 bases at J, with 11 bases between. DNA for the CDR3: TGTGCCAGCAGTGGGGGCGCGAGCTCCTACGAGCAGTACTTC. Translated: CASSGGASSYEQYF.

The gene calls are TRBV15 and TRBJ2-1; 7 bases line up with TRBD1. The CDR3 loop spans 18 amino acids. V dropped 0 bases and J dropped 1; count of bases not matched to a gene: 9. The V gene's germline CDR1 is LNHNV and CDR2 YYDKDF (reference sequence). The CDR3 loop is CATSRDFRTGGSYNEQFF. The CDR3 DNA reads TGTGCCACCAGCAGAGATTTCCGGACAGGCGGTTCCTACAATGAGCAGTTCTTC.

This chain joins TRBV28 and TRBJ1-1, with D hard to call. With 5 bases removed from V and 4 bases from J, the gap between germline ends came to 11 bases. Germline CDR1 MDHEN, CDR2 SYDVKM. The CDR3 length is 13 residues. The CDR3 loop is CASSLDLGTEAFF. The CDR3 DNA reads as TGTGCCAGCAGTCTAGATTTAGGCACTGAAGCTTTCTTT.

The V and J genes are TRBV9 and TRBJ2-1, with D possibly matching TRBD2 (6 bases). This CDR3 is built from 14 residues. CDR1 is SGDLS and CDR2 is YYNGEE in the germline V gene. Trimming cost V 6 bases and J 8 bases, with 18 bases left between them. CDR3 sequence reads: CASTPLGAGHEQFF. DNA of the CDR3: TGTGCCAGCACCCCCTTAGGAGCGGGCCATGAGCAGTTCTTC.

This chain joins TRBV27 and TRBJ2-5; either TRBD1 or TRBD2 may supply D (6 bases each). The CDR3 sequence is 15 residues long. V was clipped by 6 bases and J by 2 bases, with 16 bases between them. CDR1 and CDR2 (germline): MNHEY, SMNVEV (reference sequence). This CDR3 is CASRPFPGAQETQYF. Written as DNA, the CDR3 is TGTGCCAGCAGGCCCTTCCCGGGGGCACAAGAGACCCAGTACTTC.

The rearrangement uses TRBV11-3 and TRBJ1-1, with no clear D. Germline-derived CDR1 and CDR2 are SGHNT and YENEEA. There are 12 residues in the CDR3. Trimming pared 3 bases from V and 8 bases from J, leaving 10 bases between. The CDR3 coding sequence is TGTGCCAGCAGCTTGGATCAAAGAGAAGCTTTCTTT. It specifies CASSLDQREAFF.

The rearrangement joins TRBV10-3 to TRBJ2-7, with D perhaps TRBD1 or TRBD2 (5 bases each). The V end was cut by 10 bases, the J end by 5 bases, with 12 bases between. The CDR3 has 11 amino acids. Germline CDR1 reads ENHRY; CDR2 reads SYGVKD. CDR3 DNA: TGTGCCACCCGGGACGGCCACGAGCAGTACTTC. Translation: CATRDGHEQYF.

The chain couples TRBV7-8 to TRBJ2-7; TRBD2 agrees at 7 bases. The CDR3 has 18 amino acids. With 3 bases clipped from V and 2 bases from J, the junction kept 16 bases outside the gene matches. Germline CDR1 reads SGHVS; CDR2 reads FQNEAQ. This chain's CDR3 is CASSLEVASGIPTYEQYF. The CDR3 DNA reads as TGTGCCAGCAGCTTGGAGGTAGCCAGCGGGATTCCAACCTACGAGCAGTACTTC.

CDR3 coding DNA: TGCGCCAGCAGCCAGTTCCCAGGGGAGGGGAACACTGAAGCTTTCTTT. This gives the protein CASSQFPGEGNTEAFF. The rearrangement uses TRBV4-3 and TRBJ1-1, with a tentative D call TRBD1 (6 bases). Germline CDR1 is LGHNA and CDR2 is YSLEER. CDR3 length: 16 amino acids. V gave up 3 bases and J gave up 1 base, with 15 bases separating them.

The rearrangement joins TRBV5-6 to TRBJ2-7; D perhaps matches TRBD2 (6 bases). V lost 0 bases, J lost 3 bases, and 13 bases lay in between. Germline CDR1 reads SGHDT; CDR2 reads YYEEEE. CDR3 length: 15 residues. The CDR3 loop is CASSLGRGLHYEQYF. The CDR3 coding sequence is TGTGCCAGCAGCTTGGGGAGGGGTTTACACTACGAGCAGTACTTC. The full variable domain, its missing parts supplied by reference TRBV5-6 and TRBJ2-7, is DAGVTQSPTHLIKTRGQQVTLRCSPKSGHDTVSWYQQALGQGPQFIFQYYEEEERQRGNFPDRFSGHQFPNYSSELNVNALLLGDSALYLCASSLGRGLHYEQYFGPGTRLTVT.

The chain has TRBV6-1 and TRBJ1-1; weak D call: TRBD1 (6 bases). This CDR3 contains 15 residues. Germline CDR1 is MNHNS and CDR2 is SASEGT. Trimming cost V 5 bases and J 7 bases, with 20 bases left between them. The CDR3 DNA reads as TGTGCCAGCAGTCCACCTGTATCCCGGGACAATGAAGCTTTCTTT. Its protein product is CASSPPVSRDNEAFF.

The rearrangement joins TRBV10-3 to TRBJ1-1; D is uncertain. The germline CDR1 and CDR2 sequences are ENHRY and SYGVKD. This CDR3 is 13 amino acids long. V gave up 10 bases and J gave up 0 bases, with 12 bases separating them. The CDR3 nucleotides read TGTGCCACCGCCCCTACGCTGAACACTGAAGCTTTCTTT. Amino acids: CATAPTLNTEAFF.

The chain has TRBV6-1 and TRBJ1-4; D call uncertain. The CDR3 contains 15 residues. Germline V lookup: CDR1 MNHNS, CDR2 SASEGT. The V end was cut by 1 base, the J end by 4 bases, with 10 bases between. The CDR3 DNA reads as TGTGCCAGCAGTGAAGAGGGCACGGATAATGAAAAACTGTTTTTT. Residues: CASSEEGTDNEKLFF.

J is TRBJ1-1 and V is TRBV5-1, with 10 bases that match TRBD1. The trim removed 0 bases at V and 12 bases at J, leaving 2 bases unmatched. CDR1 and CDR2 (germline): SGHRS, YFSETQ. The CDR3 extends over 12 amino acids. DNA of the CDR3: TGCGCCAGCAGCTTGGAGGGACAGGGGCCTTTCTTT. It codes for CASSLEGQGPFF.

The V call is TRBV5-6, the J call TRBJ2-5; 8 nucleotides agree with TRBD2. Germline V gene data show CDR1 as SGHDT and CDR2 as YYEEEE. J gave up 1 base and V 3 bases, and 8 bases lay outside the gene matches. This CDR3 has 16 amino acids. CDR3 DNA: TGTGCCAGCAGCTACAGCGGGAGAGGGGTCCAAGAGACCCAGTACTTC. Translation: CASSYSGRGVQETQYF.

The rearrangement links TRBV15 to TRBJ2-2; 11 nucleotides line up with TRBD1. Germline V lookup: CDR1 LNHNV, CDR2 YYDKDF (reference sequence). The CDR3 spans 16 residues. V was clipped by 4 bases and J by 3 bases; unmatched bases: 4. In DNA form, the CDR3 reads TGTGCCACCAGCACTGGACAGGGGGCTGACACCGGGGAGCTGTTTTTT. Encoded protein: CATSTGQGADTGELFF.

The V and J genes are TRBV5-3 and TRBJ2-7; D is possibly TRBD1 (5 bases). TRBV5-3 is flagged as an ORF with uncertain function. The CDR3 runs 15 residues. Trimming cost V 2 bases and J 3 bases, with 15 bases left between them. The CDR3 spells CARSLGNRIYYEQYF. The CDR3 region has the DNA TGTGCCAGAAGCTTAGGTAACAGGATCTACTACGAGCAGTACTTC.

The gene calls are TRBV10-3 and TRBJ1-1; perhaps TRBD1 as D (5 bases). V was cut by 5 bases and J by 5 bases, with 15 bases left in between. The CDR3 runs 14 residues. Germline lookup yields CDR1 ENHRY and CDR2 SYGVKD. Here the CDR3 DNA reads TGTGCCATCAGTATCCAGGGCAGGGTGACTGAAGCTTTCTTT. It specifies CAISIQGRVTEAFF.

The chain employs TRBV4-2 and TRBJ2-5, with D perhaps matching TRBD2 (7 bases). Germline lookup yields CDR1 LGHNA and CDR2 YNFKEQ. This CDR3 is built from 15 residues. V lost 1 base and J lost 5, with 14 bases in between. The CDR3 sequence: CASSQVPGGAETQYF. The CDR3 DNA follows: TGTGCCAGCAGCCAAGTGCCGGGGGGCGCGGAGACCCAGTACTTC.

In this sample, this clone turned up once. V gene TRBV4-1 combines with J gene TRBJ1-2; no clear D. This CDR3 region has 14 residues. Germline assignment: CDR1 MGHRA and CDR2 YSYEKL. V was cut by 0 bases and J by 6 bases, with 11 bases left in between. The CDR3 protein is CASSQDLGSDGYTF. The CDR3, as DNA: TGCGCCAGCAGCCAAGATTTGGGTTCGGATGGCTACACCTTC.

Concerning this clone: Other DNA sequences in the same sample also yield this CDR3. V and J are TRBV27 and TRBJ1-5; D is uncertain. V dropped 8 bases and J dropped 4 bases, with 15 bases sitting between them. This CDR3 spans 14 amino acids. Looked up from germline, CDR1 is MNHEY and CDR2 is SMNVEV (reference sequence). CDR3 DNA sequence: TGTGCCAGCTCATACACGGGAGGGAATCAGCCCCAGCATTTT. It yields the protein CASSYTGGNQPQHF.

The genes are TRBV5-1 and TRBJ1-1; no firm D call. This CDR3 spans 13 amino acids. CDR1 is SGHRS and CDR2 is YFSETQ in the germline V gene. Trimming cost V 0 bases and J 4 bases, with 7 bases left between them. CDR3 DNA: TGCGCCAGCAGCTTGGGAGTCCCCACTGAAGCTTTCTTT. As protein: CASSLGVPTEAFF.

Notes on this clone: Within the sample, other DNA sequences also encode this same CDR3. The V gene is TRBV11-2, the J gene TRBJ2-7, with D perhaps given as TRBD1 or TRBD2 (5 bases each). The V gene lost 3 bases and the J gene lost 7 bases, with 10 bases spanning the gap. CDR1 SGHAT and CDR2 FQNNGV come from the germline V gene. The CDR3 totals 12 residues. CDR3 sequence (DNA): TGTGCCAGCAGCTTGGGACGCCAGGAGCAGTACTTC. Protein sequence: CASSLGRQEQYF.

The chain combines TRBV5-5 with TRBJ1-3; 7 bases map to TRBD1. The CDR3 runs 16 residues. With 1 base clipped from V and 3 bases from J, the junction kept 7 bases outside the gene matches. Germline loops: CDR1 SGHKS, CDR2 YYEKEE (reference sequence). The CDR3 nucleotides read TGTGCCAGCAGCTTGAAGGGGGCAATAAGTGGAAACACCATATATTTT. It encodes CASSLKGAISGNTIYF.

The chain carries TRBV6-1 and TRBJ2-7, with D possibly called TRBD1 or TRBD2 (5 bases each). Germline loops: CDR1 MNHNS, CDR2 SASEGT. The CDR3 has 13 residues. Trimming left V 3 bases short and J 2 bases short, with 8 bases between. The CDR3 here is CASSEGVTYEQYF. For the CDR3, the DNA is TGTGCCAGCAGTGAGGGGGTAACCTACGAGCAGTACTTC.

The rearrangement joins TRBV2 to TRBJ1-5; maybe TRBD1 (5 bases). This CDR3 is 13 amino acids long. Per the germline V gene, CDR1 is SNHLY and CDR2 is FYNNEI. The V gene lost 8 bases and the J gene lost 2 bases, with 10 bases spanning the gap. In DNA, the CDR3 is TGTGCCAGCGGGGGGTCTGGCAATCAGCCCCAGCATTTT. Translating it yields CASGGSGNQPQHF.

This chain uses TRBV29-1 with TRBJ2-7; 7 bases align to TRBD1. From germline, CDR1 is SQVTM and CDR2 ANQGSEA. This CDR3 has 15 residues. The V and J ends lost 6 bases and 3 bases, in that order; junction bases with no gene match: 14. The CDR3 region is CSVEHLRQGIYEQYF. In DNA form, the CDR3 reads TGCAGCGTAGAGCACCTTAGACAGGGTATCTACGAGCAGTACTTC.